This T cell receptor (beta chain) was recorded in a study of cytomegalovirus exposure and HLA in healthy donors (TCRdb year 2017). Context from the whole study: In an earlier analysis of roughly 590 of the donors, 276 Gb of sequence data and 100 million or so unique TCR beta sequences from about 179 million T cells were reported. In a later analysis, previously published TCR beta repertoires from hundreds of donors were re-analyzed and high-resolution HLA genotyping was added so that TCR occurrence patterns could be studied. Every repertoire in the discovery cohort had been generated on one and the same sequencing platform. Because of strong linkage in the cohort, four to six DR-DQ haplotypes were treated as single units for association and clustering. The study used immunosequencing to profile the T cell repertoires of 600 to 850 subjects and linked those repertoires to cytomegalovirus serostatus. A later genetic analysis used genome-wide SNP genotypes for about 60% of the 666 donors, treating that subset as a discovery cohort. A separate validation cohort of about 110 different subjects was used in addition to the roughly 720-subject first cohort. The number of typed donors differed by locus: roughly 629-640 for A, B, C, DRB1 and DQB1; roughly 510 for DQA1; 600 to 610 for DPA1; and around 470 for DPB1. Across some 400 genotyped donors of the cohort, an average of approximately 240,000 unique TCR beta nucleotide sequences per donor were sequenced, and approximately 17% of those sequences were non-productive. To predict cytomegalovirus infection status, the study combined high-throughput TCR immunosequencing, statistical association of individual TCRs with disease status, and machine learning. Around 300 gigabases of sequencing data and approximately 84 million unique TCR sequences were included in an early release covering 550 to 650 HLA-typed donors. Among the approximately 420 genotyped donors, about 85% belonged to the genetic ancestry cluster associated with self-reported Caucasian donors. An earlier analysis of a few hundred of the donors applied high-throughput TCR beta sequencing to assess whether each TCR beta V gene segment acted as functional or pseudogenic. Both class I and class II loci were covered by HLA typing, at four-digit resolution. Donor age, sex, ethnicity and CMV serostatus were collected together with the repertoire data. In the later analysis, no new phenotypic data were used to find candidate immune exposures; instead, reliance was placed on TCR beta sequences and their occurrence across donors. The study aimed to test whether signatures of past pathogen exposure could be identified by cataloging public T cell receptors.

About this clone: The antigen this receptor binds is unknown. Per-base quality was not reported, and no clone a single base away is much larger than it.

Cut back by 1 base and 6 bases, the V and J ends lie 12 bases apart. According to the germline V gene, CDR1 reads MGHRA and CDR2 reads YSYEKL. The CDR3 measures 15 amino acids from cysteine to phenylalanine. Solely the CDR3 DNA is kept, with 45 bases framed from the first base. The cohort was made up of under 800 healthy bone marrow donors. At the time of sampling, every cohort member was nominally healthy, though immune exposures that went unrecorded were likely present. The donor tested CMV seropositive and was one of the 289 seropositive cohort members. Each donor provided a peripheral blood sample, and peripheral blood mononuclear cells were used for TCR beta sequencing. Genomic DNA extraction from the blood cell samples was performed with the Qiagen DNeasy Blood Extraction Kit. Library preparation employed the immunoSEQ multiplex PCR assay. For the multiplex PCR, a mixture combining 60 forward primers for TCR Vbeta segments and 13 reverse primers for TCR Jbeta segments was used. The CDR3 region of rearranged TCR beta genes was amplified from genomic DNA with a multiplex PCR assay. The amplified TCR beta libraries were sequenced on the Illumina HiSeq System as 87-base-pair reads. The original methods were these. Across the 670 or so repertoires, a later analysis counted tens of millions of unique TCR beta chains, approximately 12 million of which were shared by at least two donors. To remove PCR and sequencing errors, raw reads were error-corrected and collapsed into unique sequences using a nearest-neighbor algorithm that merged closely related sequences. V, D and J gene segments were assigned by aligning CDR3 sequences to IMGT reference sequences. For a sequence to be retained, a match of at least six nucleotides was required to both a V gene segment and a J gene segment. A rearrangement counted as productive if the CDR3 had no stop codons and remained in frame with V and J, and every other rearrangement counted as non-productive. Following IMGT convention, CDR3 was defined as the stretch from the second conserved V-encoded cysteine up to the conserved J-encoded phenylalanine. The earlier analysis of about 570 of the donors excluded any sequence lacking an unambiguous match to a single V gene segment. An earlier analysis of just under 600 of the donors called V segments functional above 56.7% productive rearrangements and segregating when the between-donor standard deviation exceeded 5%. A statistical classification framework was built to diagnose cytomegalovirus status from the catalog of TCR beta chain sequences. In a later analysis, V and J genes were assigned by comparing TCR nucleotide sequences against IMGT/GENE-DB human TR gene sequences. A later analysis assigned CDR3 sequences and most-parsimonious VDJ recombination scenarios with the TCRdist pipeline. In a later analysis, every TCR beta chain was defined by the combination of its CDR3 amino acid sequence and its V-gene family, and reads without a unique V-gene family were dropped. A later analysis removed roughly 590 highly shared, low-generation-probability nucleotide sequences to deal with suspected cross-contamination and a sequencing artifact. In a later analysis, a clonal expansion index for each public chain was calculated from normalized within-repertoire ranks of inferred template counts. In a later analysis, generation probabilities were computed using a VDJ recombination model fitted to out-of-frame rearrangements, and the results were checked against IGoR. Hypergeometric tests were used in a later analysis to score TCR-TCR, TCR-HLA and TCR-CMV co-occurrence, with a repertoire-size bias correction applied to the TCR pairs. To estimate false discovery rates, a later analysis permuted the HLA or CMV assignments 20 times. A later analysis grouped co-occurring TCRs with DBSCAN, adding TCRdist sequence similarity when clustering within HLA-allele-positive subsets. Co-occurrence clustering excluded repertoires with fewer than 30,000 or more than 120,000 public chains, plus five with anomalous nucleotide sharing. The immuneACCESS repertoire file appears here via TCRdb, limited to in-frame rearrangements. These files lack a portion of the clones; in checked studies, under half of the deficit traces to unresolved V genes, and the cause of the others is not known. V, J and clone size were drawn from that table, and D and trimming were deduced from the DNA. The sample table contains over 100,000 clones; only one count was recorded for 70% to 85% of them. Together, the top ten hold 5% to 6% of the sample.

The research as a whole found: Only TCR beta chains were sequenced in this cohort, and the absence of alpha or paired-chain data limited detectable features. The only immune exposure information available for the cohort was CMV serostatus. V-gene and J-gene trimming of TCR beta chains was associated with a missense DCLRE1C variant in a later genetic analysis, and the association was replicated in an independent cohort. In a later analysis, the rate of TCR association differed among HLA loci, with DRB1 alleles having the most associated TCRs and HLA-C alleles having the fewest. In a later analysis, most CMV-associated TCR beta chains were found to appear HLA-restricted, with HLA associations seemingly driven largely by CMV exposure. A further reported finding was that TCR beta sequences accurately predicted the HLA-A and HLA-B alleles for most subjects in the first cohort. In a later analysis, HLA-associated TCR beta chains showed more clonal expansion and lower generation probabilities than non-associated chains that were equally common. At a false discovery rate of 0.05, a later analysis linked around 17,000 TCR beta sequences to specific HLA alleles. Broadly in line with IMGT annotations, most TCR beta V segments showed up in productive rearrangements about 87% or about 30% of the time in an earlier analysis of under 700 of the donors. Linkage disequilibrium might explain the correlated functional status among segregating V segments, but an unknown experimental factor could not be ruled out. A group of highly shared sequence variants was considered likely to be a technical artifact of the sequencing pipeline. In vitro tests confirmed that a few of the cytomegalovirus-associated TCR beta chains recognize cytomegalovirus antigens. A later genetic analysis reported fewer N-insertions in productive TCRs among donors in an Asian-associated ancestry cluster than the roughly 700-donor mean. HLA typing was unavailable for some donors at each locus, so association tests used only the typed subset. In a later analysis, several top co-occurrence clusters were reported to appear linked to parvovirus B19, influenza, CMV and Epstein-Barr virus. The authors suggested that the approach could potentially be extended to other disease states and immunological phenotypes. The study gave a list of some 150 TCR beta chains associated with cytomegalovirus. While some public TCRs were present in many individuals, most TCR sequences turned up only very rarely across donors. Strong co-occurrence of HLA alleles, especially DR and DQ, made assigning TCR associations to individual alleles difficult. Sequencing depth was assumed to be roughly uniform across donors in the presence/absence analyses, though that assumption may not hold. Approximately 18 rarely observed V segments, including chromosome 9 orphons, were excluded from the earlier analysis of approximately 500 of the donors because counts were too low. Because the 87-base-pair reads could not distinguish some IMGT-functional V segments, including TRBV6-2 and TRBV6-3, those segments were excluded. The classifier was reported to diagnose cytomegalovirus status with high specificity and sensitivity in both the original and validation cohorts.

The rearrangement combines TRBV4-1 with TRBJ2-2; TRBD1 is perhaps the D gene, given 5 matching bases. The receptor's source is a woman younger than 30 in good health and CMV-seropositive. Source material: PBMCs. The CDR3 region has the sequence CASSQVQGAPGELFF. The nucleotide sequence reads as follows: TGCGCCAGCAGCCAAGTTCAGGGTGCCCCCGGGGAGCTGTTTTTT.